One and the same sample provided the 30 T cell receptor beta chains below, sequenced in a study of tumor-infiltrating lymphocytes in localized non-small cell lung cancer. Sequenced by immunoSEQ multiplex PCR; TCRdb stores in-frame clones only, minus some. The data show around 2,800 clones, under 80% seen once. Source material: uninvolved lung tissue not adjacent to the tumor. The receptor set was obtained from a human donor with non-small cell lung cancer.

This clone was counted between two and nine times. The rearrangement joins TRBV6-4 to TRBJ1-4; tentative D call: TRBD1 (5 bases). This CDR3 is built from 14 residues. CDR1 MRHNA and CDR2 SNTAGT come from the germline V gene. V was pared by 5 bases and J by 8 bases, with 15 bases between. The CDR3 loop reads CASSYDSGGEKLFF. CDR3 bases: TGTGCCAGCAGTTATGACAGTGGCGGGGAAAAACTGTTTTTT.

This clone was observed a single time. The chain couples TRBV6-6 to TRBJ1-1, with a possible D match to TRBD1 (5 bases). The CDR3 totals 12 residues. CDR1 is MNHNY and CDR2 is SVGAGI in the germline V gene (reference sequence). Trimming cost V 6 bases and J 3 bases, with 8 bases left between them. The CDR3 coding sequence is TGTGCCAGCAGCTTAGGGGACACTGAAGCTTTCTTT. This translates into CASSLGDTEAFF.

J is TRBJ1-2 and V is TRBV28; D possibly corresponds to TRBD1 (5 bases). The CDR3 is 14 residues long. The V gene lost 2 bases and the J gene lost 8 bases, with 15 bases spanning the gap. Looked up from germline, CDR1 is MDHEN and CDR2 is SYDVKM. CDR3 nucleotide sequence: TGTGCCAGCAGTTTAGTCGGCAGGGAAAGAGGCTACACCTTC. Residues: CASSLVGRERGYTF.

The genes are TRBV29-1 and TRBJ1-2, with a tentative D call TRBD1 (6 bases). The CDR3 is made up of 13 amino acids. CDR1 and CDR2 from the germline V gene are SQVTM and ANQGSEA. The germline V and J ends were trimmed by 3 bases and 6 bases, with 14 bases remaining between them. The CDR3 DNA reads TGCAGCGTTGACAACAGGGTAAGAGATGGCTACACCTTC. Protein product: CSVDNRVRDGYTF.

The gene calls are TRBV27 and TRBJ2-2; TRBD1 is a possible D gene (5 bases). Trimming shortened V by 4 bases and J by 5 bases, and 11 bases separated the two germline ends. The CDR3 length is 14 residues. CDR1 is MNHEY, CDR2 SMNVEV, per germline (reference sequence). The CDR3 region has the DNA TGTGCCAGCAGTTCAACTCAGGGAACCGGGGAGCTGTTTTTT. As protein: CASSSTQGTGELFF.

This chain links TRBV5-4 with TRBJ2-1; D may match TRBD1 or TRBD2 (5 bases each). Germline values: CDR1 SGHNT, CDR2 YYREEE (reference sequence). This CDR3 is 15 amino acids long. The V end was cut by 4 bases, the J end by 8 bases, with 19 bases between. The CDR3: CASSPGTAPKDEQFF. CDR3 nucleotide sequence: TGTGCCAGCAGCCCGGGGACGGCCCCGAAGGATGAGCAGTTCTTC.

This clone was recorded a few times. The V gene is TRBV5-6, the J gene TRBJ2-2, with D perhaps given as TRBD1 or TRBD2 (5 bases each). This CDR3 has 15 amino acids. Trimming removed 7 bases from V and 0 bases from J, with 13 bases in between. Germline loops: CDR1 SGHDT, CDR2 YYEEEE. The CDR3 reads CASQHGAANTGELFF. The CDR3, as DNA: TGTGCCAGCCAACACGGGGCGGCGAACACCGGGGAGCTGTTTTTT.

Judged by abundance, this clone is large. V and J are TRBV28 and TRBJ2-2, with D maybe TRBD1 (5 bases). The CDR3 consists of 13 residues. The germline V gene encodes CDR1 MDHEN and CDR2 SYDVKM. With 3 bases removed from V and 4 bases from J, the gap between germline ends came to 6 bases. The CDR3 sequence is CASSLDITGELFF. The CDR3, as DNA: TGTGCCAGCAGTTTGGACATCACCGGGGAGCTGTTTTTT.

This rearrangement joins TRBV10-2 to TRBJ1-1, with 7 nucleotides matching TRBD1. Looked up from germline, CDR1 is WSHSY and CDR2 is SAAADI. The junction had 6 bases not matched to a gene; V was cut back by 6 bases and J by 8 bases. The CDR3 is 12 residues long. This CDR3 is CASSQGQVEAFF. Written as DNA, the CDR3 is TGCGCCAGCAGCCAAGGACAGGTCGAAGCTTTCTTT.

The V and J genes are TRBV6-1 and TRBJ2-3, with 7 bases fitting TRBD2. J lost 0 bases, V lost 6 bases, and 6 bases had no gene match. The CDR3 loop spans 15 amino acids. Germline lookup yields CDR1 MNHNS and CDR2 SASEGT. The DNA of the CDR3 is TGTGCCAGCAGCCTAAGTAGCGGGAGCACAGATACGCAGTATTTT. It encodes CASSLSSGSTDTQYF.

This chain joins TRBV7-8 and TRBJ2-2; D possibly uses TRBD1 or TRBD2 (5 bases each). In germline, CDR1 is SGHVS, CDR2 FQNEAQ. This CDR3 contains 16 residues. The germline V and J ends were trimmed by 5 bases and 5 bases, with 18 bases remaining between them. CDR3 DNA: TGTGCCAGCAGCCCCCGGGACGGGCTGGGTACCGGGGAGCTGTTTTTT. Its translation: CASSPRDGLGTGELFF.

This clone appeared a few times. The rearrangement joins TRBV11-2 to TRBJ1-2; D remains ambiguous. This CDR3 region has 14 residues. Trimming pared 1 base from V and 2 bases from J, leaving 8 bases between. Germline lookup yields CDR1 SGHAT and CDR2 FQNNGV. The CDR3 nucleotides read TGTGCCAGCAGCTTAGTAGGACGGAACTATGGCTACACCTTC. It is translated as CASSLVGRNYGYTF. The variable domain in full, completed from reference TRBV11-2 and TRBJ1-2, reads EAGVAQSPRYKIIEKRQSVAFWCNPISGHATLYWYQQILGQGPKLLIQFQNNGVVDDSQLPKDRFSAERLKGVDSTLKIQPAKLEDSAVYLCASSLVGRNYGYTFGSGTRLTVV.

The chain links TRBV6-6 to TRBJ1-1, with TRBD1 matching over 7 bases. The CDR3 is 14 amino acids. J was trimmed by 3 bases and V by 2 bases; bases with no gene match: 3. The germline V gene has CDR1 MNHNY and CDR2 SVGAGI (reference sequence). The CDR3 DNA sequence: TGTGCCAGCAGTTACCTCGACAGGGACACTGAAGCTTTCTTT. It codes for CASSYLDRDTEAFF.

This chain links TRBV13 with TRBJ2-7; possibly TRBD1 for D (6 bases). V lost 6 bases and J 1 base, leaving 16 bases between the germline ends. This CDR3 has 15 residues. Germline loops: CDR1 PRHDT, CDR2 FYEKMQ (reference sequence). The CDR3 region has the DNA TGTGCCAGCAGTAGCCGGGACAAGGTGTCCTACGAGCAGTACTTC. Its protein product is CASSSRDKVSYEQYF.

CDR3 bases: TGCGCCAGCAGCCAAGGAGCCTTCTACGAGCAGTACTTC. This gives the protein CASSQGAFYEQYF. The chain links TRBV4-1 to TRBJ2-7; D not resolved. Per the germline V gene, CDR1 is MGHRA and CDR2 is YSYEKL. CDR3 length equals 13 residues. The V end lost 1 base, the J end lost 3 bases, and 7 bases lay between the germline ends.

V and J are TRBV5-4 and TRBJ2-7; 8 bases line up with TRBD2. The CDR3 contains 14 residues. Germline V CDR1 and CDR2: SGHNT, YYREEE (reference sequence). J was trimmed by 5 bases and V by 3 bases; bases with no gene match: 7. CDR3 in amino acids: CASSSPGLVDEQYF. The CDR3, as DNA: TGTGCCAGCAGCTCCCCGGGACTAGTTGACGAGCAGTACTTC.

The chain uses TRBV10-3 and TRBJ1-1; no clear D gene. The CDR3 consists of 12 residues. CDR1 ENHRY and CDR2 SYGVKD come from the germline V gene. V was trimmed by 0 bases and J by 11 bases, leaving 10 bases between them. CDR3 sequence reads: CAISESGGYAFF. The CDR3 bases are TGTGCCATCAGTGAGTCGGGAGGGTACGCTTTCTTT.

This clone came up once. The chain links TRBV6-6 to TRBJ2-7; weak D call: TRBD1 (6 bases). The germline CDR1 and CDR2 sequences are MNHNY and SVGAGI (reference sequence). The CDR3 has 14 residues. Trimming stripped 7 bases from V and 0 bases from J, with 13 bases between. CDR3 residues: CASNDRSYSYEQYF. Written as DNA, the CDR3 is TGTGCCAGCAACGACAGGAGCTACTCCTACGAGCAGTACTTC.

The chain recombines TRBV7-2 with TRBJ2-1; D remains unclear. V gave up 1 base and J gave up 5 bases, with 9 bases separating them. Germline assignment: CDR1 SGHTA and CDR2 FQGNSA. This CDR3 contains 14 residues. The CDR3: CASSLEATDNEQFF. The CDR3 bases are TGTGCCAGCAGCTTAGAGGCGACCGACAATGAGCAGTTCTTC.

V and J are TRBV10-1 and TRBJ1-2; possible D gene TRBD1, 5 bases. The germline V gene has CDR1 WNHNN and CDR2 SYGVQD (reference sequence). The CDR3 consists of 16 residues. V shed 2 bases and J shed 4 bases, with 17 bases lying between them. The CDR3 nucleotides are TGCGCCAGCAGTGAGCTATCGGGGGGAGGCTCCTATGGCTACACCTTC. Translated: CASSELSGGGSYGYTF.

This chain joins TRBV4-2 and TRBJ2-1, with D unclear. The germline V and J ends were trimmed by 0 bases and 11 bases, with 11 bases remaining between them. Looked up from germline, CDR1 is LGHNA and CDR2 is YNFKEQ. The CDR3 sequence is 13 residues long. The CDR3: CASSQDTTTKQFF. CDR3 DNA sequence: TGTGCCAGCAGCCAAGATACCACAACCAAGCAGTTCTTC.

The rearrangement uses TRBV19 and TRBJ2-3, with a tentative D call TRBD1 (6 bases). Germline-derived CDR1 and CDR2 are LNHDA and SQIVND (reference sequence). V gave up 7 bases and J gave up 2 bases, with 16 bases separating them. The CDR3 runs 15 residues. CDR3 in amino acids: CASTPSWDNTDTQYF. CDR3 in DNA: TGTGCCAGTACCCCGAGCTGGGACAACACAGATACGCAGTATTTT. The full variable domain, in which reference TRBV19 and TRBJ2-3 provide the parts outside the CDR3, is DGGITQSPKYLFRKEGQNVTLSCEQNLNHDAMYWYRQDPGQGLRLIYYSQIVNDFQKGDIAEGYSVSREKKESFPLTVTSAQKNPTAFYLCASTPSWDNTDTQYFGPGTRLTVL.

The CDR3 region is CASSLQESILNEKLFF. In DNA, the CDR3 is TGTGCCAGCAGCTTGCAGGAATCGATCCTTAATGAAAAACTGTTTTTT. The genes are TRBV5-6 and TRBJ1-4; D is unclear. Germline lookup yields CDR1 SGHDT and CDR2 YYEEEE. V lost 1 base, J lost 4 bases, and 14 bases lay in between. This CDR3 comprises 16 residues.

This clone was seen a few times. The chain employs TRBV27 and TRBJ1-1; D is unresolved. The ends were cut back, 5 bases at V and 5 bases at J, with 9 bases in the middle. The CDR3 sequence is 12 residues long. CDR1 MNHEY and CDR2 SMNVEV come from the germline V gene (reference sequence). CDR3 sequence reads: CASSRWGTEAFF. The CDR3 DNA follows: TGTGCCAGCAGTCGGTGGGGTACTGAAGCTTTCTTT.

The CDR3 sequence: CASSSEGWTQYF. CDR3 DNA: TGTGCCAGCAGTTCCGAGGGGTGGACGCAGTATTTT. The chain couples TRBV9 to TRBJ2-3; either TRBD1 or TRBD2 may fit D (5 bases each). Germline-derived CDR1 and CDR2 are SGDLS and YYNGEE. Deletions cut 5 bases from V and 9 bases from J, with 13 bases between. The CDR3 is made up of 12 amino acids. The entire variable domain, with the rest obtained from reference TRBV9 and TRBJ2-3, is as follows: DSGVTQTPKHLITATGQRVTLRCSPRSGDLSVYWYQQSLDQGLQFLIQYYNGEERAKGNILERFSAQQFPDLHSELNLSSLELGDSALYFCASSSEGWTQYFGPGTRLTVL.

By share, this clone counts as medium-sized. CDR3 coding DNA: TGTGCCAGCAGCTTAGTCAGCGGGAGAGTCGACGAGCAGTACTTC. The encoded protein is CASSLVSGRVDEQYF. The genes are TRBV7-2 and TRBJ2-7; 8 positions agree with TRBD2. The CDR3 is made up of 15 amino acids. Unmatched junction bases numbered 7, after V lost 1 base and J lost 5 bases. CDR1 is SGHTA, CDR2 FQGNSA, per germline.

The chain is built from TRBV19 and TRBJ1-2, with D tentatively TRBD1 (5 bases). CDR1 is LNHDA, CDR2 SQIVND, per germline (reference sequence). CDR3 length equals 16 residues. V dropped 6 bases and J dropped 3 bases, with 20 bases sitting between them. The CDR3 DNA follows: TGTGCCAGTAGAGTTAACGGGGGATCTATCGACTATGGCTACACCTTC. It is translated as CASRVNGGSIDYGYTF.

This clone turned up a few times. The chain employs TRBV19 and TRBJ2-1; 12 nucleotides line up with TRBD2. Germline loops: CDR1 LNHDA, CDR2 SQIVND (reference sequence). J gave up 4 bases and V 3 bases, and 1 base lay outside the gene matches. The length of the CDR3 is 15 residues. CDR3 residues: CASSMTSGSYNEQFF. The CDR3, as DNA: TGTGCCAGTAGTATGACTAGCGGGAGTTACAATGAGCAGTTCTTC.

This sequence joins TRBV7-9 and TRBJ2-1; D gene unclear. Between the trimmed V and J ends, which lost 4 bases and 0 bases, there was a span of 16 bases. The CDR3 is made up of 17 amino acids. Germline lookup yields CDR1 SEHNR and CDR2 FQNEAQ (reference sequence). This CDR3 is CASSSETRVGSYNEQFF. CDR3 coding DNA: TGTGCCAGCAGCTCGGAGACAAGAGTAGGCTCCTACAATGAGCAGTTCTTC.

The chain is built from TRBV7-9 and TRBJ2-5, with D perhaps assigned TRBD1 or TRBD2 (5 bases each). The CDR3 is 14 residues long. Germline V CDR1 and CDR2: SEHNR, FQNEAQ (reference sequence). V lost 1 base, J lost 6 bases, and 12 bases lay in between. In DNA form, the CDR3 reads TGTGCCAGCAGCTTAGGGGACCCGTCAAAGACCCAGTACTTC. Translating gives CASSLGDPSKTQYF.